This TCR beta chain was captured in a study of T cell clones after liver transplantation. Background on the study: Liver transplant recipients had immunosuppression withdrawal attempted within 2 years. Draws occurred before transplant, before withdrawal, and after complete or failed withdrawal.

Method: immunoSEQ multiplex PCR; TCRdb's copy keeps in-frame clones and lacks some. The sample lists 60,000 or so clones, 65% to 75% occurring once. As regards this clone: Its antigen is undetermined.

After removal of 4 bases from V and 6 bases from J, the junction contained 10 bases not matched to a gene. CDR1 and CDR2 (germline): SQVTM, ANQGSEA. There are 14 residues in the CDR3. Findings and caveats of the study: Donor-reactive sequences fell more than third party-reactive ones, suggesting partial deletion. Graft donor-reactive T cells possibly entered the graft instead of undergoing deletion.

The gene calls are TRBV29-1 and TRBJ1-2; TRBD1 aligns across 8 bases. The specimen comprised CD4+ T cells from blood, sampled before liver transplant. The receptor was derived from a human donor who received a liver transplant. The CDR3 here is CSVGSGTGFDGYTF. CDR3 DNA sequence: TGCAGCGTTGGTTCCGGGACAGGTTTCGATGGCTACACCTTC.